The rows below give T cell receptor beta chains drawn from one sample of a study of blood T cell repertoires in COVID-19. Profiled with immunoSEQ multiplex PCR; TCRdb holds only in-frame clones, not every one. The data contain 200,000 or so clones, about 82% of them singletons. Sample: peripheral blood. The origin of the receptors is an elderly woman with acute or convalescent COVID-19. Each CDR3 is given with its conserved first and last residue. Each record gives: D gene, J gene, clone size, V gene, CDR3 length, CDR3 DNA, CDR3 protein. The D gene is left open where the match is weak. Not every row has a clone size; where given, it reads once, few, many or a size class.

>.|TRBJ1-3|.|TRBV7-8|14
TGTGCCAGCAGCCCTCGGGATCCCTTAAACACCATATATTTT
CASSPRDPLNTIYF
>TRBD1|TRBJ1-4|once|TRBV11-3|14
TGTGCCAGCAGCCCCGAGGGGGCAAATGAAAAACTGTTTTTT
CASSPEGANEKLFF
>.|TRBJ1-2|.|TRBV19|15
TGTGCCAGTAGTATAGCCACCAGGGGCGTCTATGGCTACACCTTC
CASSIATRGVYGYTF
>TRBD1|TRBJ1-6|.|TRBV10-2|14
TGCGCCACCCGTGAGGGACAGGCCTATTCACCCCTCCACTTT
CATREGQAYSPLHF
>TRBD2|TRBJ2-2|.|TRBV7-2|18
TGTGCCAGCAGCTTAGAATCACTAGCGGGCTATGGCACCGGGGAGCTGTTTTTT
CASSLESLAGYGTGELFF
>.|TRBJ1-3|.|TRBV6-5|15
TGTGCCAGCAGTTACACCCAGAACCCGGGAAACACCATATATTTT
CASSYTQNPGNTIYF
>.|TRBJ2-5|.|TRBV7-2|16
TGTGCCAGCAGCTTAAATTCGGCGGGGCCGTGGGAGACCCAGTACTTC
CASSLNSAGPWETQYF
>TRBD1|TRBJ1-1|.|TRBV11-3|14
TGTGCCAGCAGCTTAGGGACAGGGGCCGGTGAAGCTTTCTTT
CASSLGTGAGEAFF
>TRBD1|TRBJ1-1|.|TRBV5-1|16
TGCGCCAGCAGCTTGGCTACAGGGGGGGGAAACACTGAAGCTTTCTTT
CASSLATGGGNTEAFF
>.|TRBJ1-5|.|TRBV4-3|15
TGCGCCAGCAGCCAAGGGACAGCGAGCAATCAGCCCCAGCATTTT
CASSQGTASNQPQHF